Below are 23 T cell receptor beta chains sequenced from a single sample in a study of shared clonotypes between healthy human individuals. The data were produced by immunoSEQ multiplex PCR, yet TCRdb's version contains in-frame clones alone and is incomplete. This table holds about 1.5 million clones, over 95% found once. The sequenced sample consisted of naive CD4+ T cells sorted from blood. Stated subset: CD45RA+ positively selected. The receptors stem from a man aged 25-45 years in good health.

This clone was seen only once. The V and J genes are TRBV11-3 and TRBJ2-2, with 7 bases that match TRBD2. Germline V gives CDR1 SGHNT, CDR2 YENEEA. The CDR3 is 18 residues long. V was pared by 4 bases and J by 1 base, with 12 bases of the junction left unmatched. CDR3: CASSSPFQRGGNTGELFF. The CDR3 bases are TGTGCCAGCAGCTCACCATTTCAGCGGGGCGGGAACACCGGGGAGCTGTTTTTT.

The genes are TRBV10-1 and TRBJ1-1; D might be TRBD1 (5 bases). The V and J ends lost 4 bases and 6 bases respectively, with 12 bases between them. Per germline, CDR1 WNHNN and CDR2 SYGVQD (reference sequence). The length of the CDR3 is 13 residues. The CDR3 loop is CASSALGQSEAFF. CDR3 DNA: TGCGCCAGCAGTGCCCTGGGGCAGTCTGAAGCTTTCTTT.

The CDR3 region is CASSAGAPAEQYF. CDR3 in DNA: TGTGCCAGCAGTGCCGGGGCTCCAGCCGAGCAGTACTTC. The chain has TRBV6-5 and TRBJ2-7; D is possibly TRBD1 or TRBD2 (5 bases each). The CDR3 loop spans 13 amino acids. CDR1 MNHEY and CDR2 SVGAGI come from the germline V gene. The V end lost 5 bases, the J end lost 6 bases, and 14 bases lay between the germline ends.

The chain couples TRBV11-3 to TRBJ2-1, with 11 positions matching TRBD2. Per germline, CDR1 SGHNT and CDR2 YENEEA. There are 16 residues in the CDR3. Unmatched junction bases numbered 9, after V lost 6 bases and J lost 5 bases. CDR3 in DNA: TGTGCCAGCAGTGATTTAGCGGGGGGGAGTAACAATGAGCAGTTCTTC. It codes for CASSDLAGGSNNEQFF.

CDR3 DNA sequence: TGTGCCAGCAGTGTTGTACTTCAGGCAGATACGCAGTATTTT. It translates to CASSVVLQADTQYF. This chain connects TRBV2 to TRBJ2-3, with D hard to call. The V gene lost 4 bases and the J gene lost 4 bases, with 12 bases spanning the gap. CDR1 is SNHLY, CDR2 FYNNEI, per germline. This CDR3 region has 14 residues.

J is TRBJ2-3 and V is TRBV7-6; 9 nucleotides match TRBD1. Germline V gives CDR1 SGHVS, CDR2 FNYEAQ. The CDR3 has 16 amino acids. After removal of 4 bases from V and 2 bases from J, the junction contained 7 bases not matched to a gene. CDR3 sequence reads: CASSSSTGGNTDTQYF. The DNA for the CDR3 is TGTGCCAGCAGCTCGTCGACAGGGGGGAACACAGATACGCAGTATTTT.

The V gene is TRBV6-5, the J gene TRBJ2-2, with D unclear. Germline CDR1 is MNHEY and CDR2 is SVGAGI. CDR3 length equals 14 residues. V gave up 1 base and J gave up 4 bases, with 7 bases separating them. The CDR3 nucleotides are TGTGCCAGCAGTTACTTCAGCAGCACCGGGGAGCTGTTTTTT. It is translated as CASSYFSSTGELFF.

This chain uses TRBV28 with TRBJ1-5; D is ambiguous. Trimming shortened V by 1 base and J by 0 bases, and 7 bases separated the two germline ends. The CDR3 extends over 15 amino acids. Germline V lookup: CDR1 MDHEN, CDR2 SYDVKM. CDR3 coding DNA: TGTGCCAGCAGTTTATTGCCTAATAGCAATCAGCCCCAGCATTTT. It encodes CASSLLPNSNQPQHF.

The chain has TRBV5-1 and TRBJ2-3, with 9 bases matching TRBD2. V was pared by 4 bases and J by 3 bases, with 6 bases of the junction left unmatched. Germline assignment: CDR1 SGHRS and CDR2 YFSETQ. The CDR3 consists of 15 residues. The CDR3 protein is CASSGRAGGTDTQYF. DNA of the CDR3: TGCGCCAGCAGCGGTCGGGCGGGAGGGACAGATACGCAGTATTTT. Drawing the rest from reference TRBV5-1 and TRBJ2-3, the complete variable domain is KAGVTQTPRYLIKTRGQQVTLSCSPISGHRSVSWYQQTPGQGLQFLFEYFSETQRNKGNFPGRFSGRQFSNSRSEMNVSTLELGDSALYLCASSGRAGGTDTQYFGPGTRLTVL.

This clone is a singleton in its sample. This sample also contains other DNA sequences that code for the same CDR3. The chain carries TRBV7-9 and TRBJ1-5, with 9 bases that match TRBD1. The V segment lost 5 bases and the J segment 7 bases; nucleotides outside the gene matches: 6. Germline V gene sequence: CDR1 SEHNR, CDR2 FQNEAQ (reference sequence). The CDR3 extends over 14 amino acids. CDR3: CASSLGQGGQPQHF. The CDR3 nucleotides are TGTGCCAGCAGCCTGGGACAGGGAGGACAGCCCCAGCATTTT.

The chain is built from TRBV28 and TRBJ2-1; 8 nucleotides line up with TRBD2. Germline CDR1 is MDHEN and CDR2 is SYDVKM. J was trimmed by 12 bases and V by 6 bases; bases with no gene match: 10. This CDR3 spans 13 amino acids. The CDR3 bases are TGTGCCAGCAGCCAGACTAGCGCCTTTCGGCAGTTCTTC. Translating it yields CASSQTSAFRQFF.

For this clone: Other DNA sequences in this sample translate to the same CDR3. The CDR3 sequence is CASSLRSSYNEQFF. The CDR3 DNA reads TGTGCCAGCAGCTTAAGGAGCTCCTACAATGAGCAGTTCTTC. J is TRBJ2-1 and V is TRBV5-4; D unresolved. The germline CDR1 and CDR2 sequences are SGHNT and YYREEE (reference sequence). The CDR3 is made up of 14 amino acids. V was shortened by 2 bases and J by 0 bases, with 6 bases between the two germline ends.

The rearrangement uses TRBV5-4 and TRBJ1-2; D not resolved. This CDR3 is built from 15 residues. Germline V gene sequence: CDR1 SGHNT, CDR2 YYREEE (reference sequence). V lost 1 base to trimming and J lost 5 bases, with 15 bases between them. CDR3 sequence: CASSLNSGGLYGYTF. The CDR3 DNA is TGTGCCAGCAGCTTGAATAGCGGCGGATTATATGGCTACACCTTC.

The CDR3 protein is CASRGTGKKFEQYF. As DNA, the CDR3 is TGTGCCAGCAGAGGGACAGGGAAAAAGTTTGAGCAGTACTTC. This chain joins TRBV28 and TRBJ2-7; 9 bases are a match to TRBD1. Germline CDR1 reads MDHEN; CDR2 reads SYDVKM. The CDR3 runs to 14 residues. After removal of 6 bases from V and 7 bases from J, the junction contained 10 bases not matched to a gene.

This clone appeared a single time. CDR3 region: CASSSLGTSGHNEQFF. As DNA, the CDR3 is TGTGCCAGCAGCAGCCTGGGGACTAGCGGTCACAATGAGCAGTTCTTC. The gene calls are TRBV5-6 and TRBJ2-1, with TRBD2 identical over 11 bases. V gave up 4 bases and J gave up 5 bases; unmatched junction bases: 8. The CDR3 totals 16 residues. Germline V gene sequence: CDR1 SGHDT, CDR2 YYEEEE.

This clone was observed once. The chain has TRBV25-1 and TRBJ2-3; possible D gene TRBD1, 6 bases. V dropped 4 bases and J dropped 1 base, with 6 bases sitting between them. The CDR3 runs to 13 residues. Germline CDR1 MGHDK, CDR2 SYGVNS. CDR3: CASSGQGTDTQYF. The CDR3 nucleotides read TGTGCCAGCAGTGGACAGGGCACAGATACGCAGTATTTT. The full variable domain, completed using reference TRBV25-1 and TRBJ2-3, is EADIYQTPRYLVIGTGKKITLECSQTMGHDKMYWYQQDPGMELHLIHYSYGVNSTEKGDLSSESTVSRIRTEHFPLTLESARPSHTSQYLCASSGQGTDTQYFGPGTRLTVL.

The chain links TRBV27 to TRBJ1-1; 7 bases line up with TRBD1. The CDR3 length is 13 residues. Per germline, CDR1 MNHEY and CDR2 SMNVEV (reference sequence). Trimming removed 5 bases from V and 8 bases from J; junction bases left unmatched: 8. The CDR3 sequence: CASSPRGKPEAFF. The CDR3 region has the DNA TGTGCCAGCAGTCCCAGGGGGAAACCCGAAGCTTTCTTT.

The V gene is TRBV6-5, the J gene TRBJ2-3; tentatively, D is TRBD1 or TRBD2 (6 bases each). V shed 10 bases and J shed 2 bases, with 13 bases lying between them. The germline V gene has CDR1 MNHEY and CDR2 SVGAGI. The length of the CDR3 is 13 residues. The chain's CDR3 is CATRGRPTDTQYF. In DNA, the CDR3 is TGTGCCACACGGGGGCGACCCACAGATACGCAGTATTTT.

Here the CDR3 reads CASSLRPAGVLNNEQFF. The CDR3 bases are TGCGCCAGCAGCTTGCGTCCAGCGGGAGTGTTGAACAATGAGCAGTTCTTC. V usage is TRBV5-1 and J usage is TRBJ2-1; TRBD2 aligns across 8 bases. Germline values: CDR1 SGHRS, CDR2 YFSETQ. V was pared by 1 base and J by 5 bases, with 11 bases of the junction left unmatched. This CDR3 has 17 residues.

The V call is TRBV6-1, the J call TRBJ2-1, with unresolved D. The CDR3 sequence is 15 residues long. V lost 6 bases and J lost 0, with 12 bases in between. In germline, CDR1 is MNHNS, CDR2 SASEGT. CDR3 loop: CASRSDTGSYNEQFF. CDR3 coding DNA: TGTGCCAGCAGATCCGACACCGGCTCCTACAATGAGCAGTTCTTC.

This chain connects TRBV7-8 to TRBJ1-1; 9 bases are shared with TRBD1. Germline V CDR1 and CDR2: SGHVS, FQNEAQ. After removal of 5 bases from V and 0 bases from J, the junction contained 13 bases not matched to a gene. The CDR3 loop spans 18 amino acids. The CDR3 DNA reads TGTGCCAGCAGCCATTATTTGGGACAGGGCCCTATGAACACTGAAGCTTTCTTT. This sequence encodes CASSHYLGQGPMNTEAFF.

The V gene is TRBV19, the J gene TRBJ1-2, with 9 bases lining up with TRBD1. This CDR3 contains 15 residues. J gave up 3 bases and V 5 bases, and 7 bases lay outside the gene matches. Germline V lookup: CDR1 LNHDA, CDR2 SQIVND (reference sequence). The CDR3 nucleotides are TGTGCCAGTAGTCCACAGGGGGCGGAGGACTATGGCTACACCTTC. Translating gives CASSPQGAEDYGYTF.

On this clone itself: Relative to the germline gene, one junction end is altered; a read error may explain this. This CDR3 is also generated by other DNA sequences in the sample. The J gene is TRBJ1-2, the V gene TRBV5-5; no reliable D call. This CDR3 region has 13 residues. Germline assignment: CDR1 SGHKS and CDR2 YYEKEE (reference sequence). The CDR3: CASSRPATYGYTF. Here the CDR3 DNA reads TGTGCCAGCAGCCGACCTGCAACCTATGGCTACACCTTT.